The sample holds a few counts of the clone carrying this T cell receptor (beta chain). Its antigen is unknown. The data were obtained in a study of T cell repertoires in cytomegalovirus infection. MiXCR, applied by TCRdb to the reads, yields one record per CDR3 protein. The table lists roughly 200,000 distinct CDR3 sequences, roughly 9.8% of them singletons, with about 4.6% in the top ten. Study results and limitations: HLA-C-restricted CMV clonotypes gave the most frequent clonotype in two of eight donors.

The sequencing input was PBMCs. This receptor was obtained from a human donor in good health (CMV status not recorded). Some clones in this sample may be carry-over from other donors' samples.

The CDR3 protein is CASSIAGSGTGETQYF. The DNA of the CDR3 is TGTGCCAGTAGTATAGCGGGTAGCGGGACGGGCGAGACCCAGTACTTC. This chain links TRBV19 with TRBJ2-5; 8 positions agree with TRBD2. The CDR3 is 16 amino acids. V lost 1 base, J lost 5 bases, and 9 bases stayed unmatched. CDR1 and CDR2 (germline): LNHDA, SQIVND (reference sequence).